What follows are 2 T cell receptor beta chains derived from one specimen sequenced in a study of blood T cell repertoires in COVID-19. Using immunoSEQ multiplex PCR, the repertoire was profiled, and TCRdb retains in-frame clones only, with some absent. The sample holds approximately 150,000 clones, around 81% seen once. Sequencing was done on a sample of peripheral blood. The origin of the receptors is a woman older than 75 with COVID-19, enrolled during active disease.

The sample holds one count of this clone. The rearrangement links TRBV5-1 to TRBJ2-2; TRBD2 agrees at 13 bases. CDR1 and CDR2 from the germline V gene are SGHRS and YFSETQ. Trimming at V came to 0 bases and at J to 7 bases, leaving 3 bases not matched to a gene. This CDR3 is built from 16 residues. Here the CDR3 DNA reads TGCGCCAGCAGCTTGGGACTAGCGGGAGGCCACGGGGAGCTGTTTTTT. Its translation: CASSLGLAGGHGELFF.

The rearrangement uses TRBV3-1 (or the pseudogene TRBV3-2) and TRBJ1-2; D ambiguous. This CDR3 contains 13 residues. CDR1 is LGHDT, CDR2 YNNKEL, per germline (reference sequence). The V and J ends lost 5 bases and 8 bases respectively, with 15 bases between them. The CDR3 loop reads CASSLIGGSGYTF. The DNA of the CDR3 is TGTGCCAGCAGCTTAATCGGAGGGAGCGGCTACACCTTC.